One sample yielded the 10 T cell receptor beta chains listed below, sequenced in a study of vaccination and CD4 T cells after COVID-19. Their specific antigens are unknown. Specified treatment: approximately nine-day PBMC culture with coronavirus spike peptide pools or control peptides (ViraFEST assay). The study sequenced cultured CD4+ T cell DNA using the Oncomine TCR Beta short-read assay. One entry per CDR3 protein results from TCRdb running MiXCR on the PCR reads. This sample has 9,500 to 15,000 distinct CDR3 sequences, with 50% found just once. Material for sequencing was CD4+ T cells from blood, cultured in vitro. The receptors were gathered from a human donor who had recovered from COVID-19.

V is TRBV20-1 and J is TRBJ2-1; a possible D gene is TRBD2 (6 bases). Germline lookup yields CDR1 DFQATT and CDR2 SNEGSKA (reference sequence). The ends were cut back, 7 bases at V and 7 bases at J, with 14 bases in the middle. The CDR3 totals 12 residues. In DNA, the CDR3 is TGCAGTGGCCAGACGGAGGGAAATGAGCAGTTCTTC. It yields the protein CSGQTEGNEQFF.

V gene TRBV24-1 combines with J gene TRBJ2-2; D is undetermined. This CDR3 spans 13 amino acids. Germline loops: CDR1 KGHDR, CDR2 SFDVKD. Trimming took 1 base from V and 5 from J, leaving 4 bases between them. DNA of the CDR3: TGTGCCACCAGTGATTTCCGGACCGGGGAGCTGTTTTTT. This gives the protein CATSDFRTGELFF.

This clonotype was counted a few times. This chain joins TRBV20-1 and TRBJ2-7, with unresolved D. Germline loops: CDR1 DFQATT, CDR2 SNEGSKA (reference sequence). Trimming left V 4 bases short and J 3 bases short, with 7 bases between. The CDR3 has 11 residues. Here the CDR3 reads CSATYSYEQYF. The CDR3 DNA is TGCAGTGCTACCTACAGCTACGAGCAGTACTTC.

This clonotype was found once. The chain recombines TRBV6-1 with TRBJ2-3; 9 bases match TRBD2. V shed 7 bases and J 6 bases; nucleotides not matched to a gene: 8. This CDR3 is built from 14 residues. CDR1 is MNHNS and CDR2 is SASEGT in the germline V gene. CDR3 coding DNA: TGTGCCAGCAAGGCCGGGACTAGCTCGGATACGCAGTATTTT. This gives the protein CASKAGTSSDTQYF.

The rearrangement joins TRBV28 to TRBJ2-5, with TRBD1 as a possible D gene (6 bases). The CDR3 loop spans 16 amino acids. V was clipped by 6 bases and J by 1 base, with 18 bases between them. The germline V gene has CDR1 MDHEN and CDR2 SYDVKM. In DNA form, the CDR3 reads TGTGCCAGCAGCCGAAGCGACAGGAGAACCCAAGAGACCCAGTACTTC. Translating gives CASSRSDRRTQETQYF.

Written as DNA, the CDR3 is TGTGCCAGCAGCCGACAGGCGAACACTGAAGCTTTCTTT. Amino acid sequence: CASSRQANTEAFF. The V and J genes are TRBV11-3 and TRBJ1-1; D is perhaps TRBD1 (6 bases). Trimming removed 5 bases at V and 1 base at J, with 8 bases between. The CDR3 extends over 13 amino acids. CDR1 SGHNT and CDR2 YENEEA come from the germline V gene.

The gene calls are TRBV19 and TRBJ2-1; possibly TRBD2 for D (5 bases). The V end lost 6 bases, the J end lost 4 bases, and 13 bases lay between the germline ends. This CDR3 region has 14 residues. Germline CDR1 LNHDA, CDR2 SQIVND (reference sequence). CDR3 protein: CASRWESSYNEQFF. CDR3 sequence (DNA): TGTGCCAGTAGATGGGAGTCATCTTACAATGAGCAGTTCTTC. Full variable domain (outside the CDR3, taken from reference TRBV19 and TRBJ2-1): DGGITQSPKYLFRKEGQNVTLSCEQNLNHDAMYWYRQDPGQGLRLIYYSQIVNDFQKGDIAEGYSVSREKKESFPLTVTSAQKNPTAFYLCASRWESSYNEQFFGPGTRLTVL.

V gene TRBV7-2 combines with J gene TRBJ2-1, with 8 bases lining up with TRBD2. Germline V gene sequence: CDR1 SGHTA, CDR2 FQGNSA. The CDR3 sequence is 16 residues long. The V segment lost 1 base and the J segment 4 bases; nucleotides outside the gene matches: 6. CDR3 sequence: CASSLGTSYIYNEQFF. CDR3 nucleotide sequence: TGTGCCAGCAGCTTAGGGACTAGCTATATATACAATGAGCAGTTCTTC.

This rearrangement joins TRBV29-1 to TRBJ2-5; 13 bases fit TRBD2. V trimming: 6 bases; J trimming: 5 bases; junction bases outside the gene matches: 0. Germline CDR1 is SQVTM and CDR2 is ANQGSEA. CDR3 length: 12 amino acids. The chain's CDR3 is CSVLAGGETQYF. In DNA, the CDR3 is TGCAGCGTACTAGCGGGGGGGGAGACCCAGTACTTC.

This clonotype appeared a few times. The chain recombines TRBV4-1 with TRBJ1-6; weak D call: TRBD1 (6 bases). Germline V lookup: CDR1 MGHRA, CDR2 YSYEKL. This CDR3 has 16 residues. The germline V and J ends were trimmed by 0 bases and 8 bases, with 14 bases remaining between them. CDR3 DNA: TGCGCCAGCAGCCAAGATCACAGGGTGTTGGATTCACCCCTCCACTTT. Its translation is CASSQDHRVLDSPLHF.